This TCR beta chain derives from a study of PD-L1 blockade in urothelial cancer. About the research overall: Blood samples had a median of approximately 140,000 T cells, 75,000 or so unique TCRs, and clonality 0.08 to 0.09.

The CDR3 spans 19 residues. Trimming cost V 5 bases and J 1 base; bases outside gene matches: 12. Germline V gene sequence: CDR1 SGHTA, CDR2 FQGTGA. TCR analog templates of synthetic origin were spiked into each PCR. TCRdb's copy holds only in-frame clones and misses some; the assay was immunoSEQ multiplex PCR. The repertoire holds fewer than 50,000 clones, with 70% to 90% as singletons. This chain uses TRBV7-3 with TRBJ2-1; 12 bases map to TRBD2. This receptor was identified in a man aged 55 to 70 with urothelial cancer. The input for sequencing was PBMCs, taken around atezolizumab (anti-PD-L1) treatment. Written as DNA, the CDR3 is TGTGCCAGCAGCACCACTAGCGGGGGGCGCATTGGGTCCTACAATGAGCAGTTCTTC. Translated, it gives CASSTTSGGRIGSYNEQFF.